This T cell receptor beta chain derives from a study of T cell responses to AZD1222 COVID-19 vaccine. TCRdb's copy holds only in-frame clones and misses some; the assay was immunoSEQ multiplex PCR. The data hold around 130,000 clones, with more than 85% observed a single time. The CDR3 totals 13 residues. Germline-derived CDR1 and CDR2 are LNHDA and SQIVND (reference sequence). V was pared by 9 bases and J by 0 bases, with 10 bases between. This receptor was identified in an adult who received the AZD1222 COVID-19 vaccine. The sample here was peripheral blood, taken 28 days after the second AZD1222 dose. J is TRBJ2-3 and V is TRBV19; D remains ambiguous. The CDR3 region is CASGWGSTDTQYF. The CDR3 coding sequence is TGTGCCAGCGGTTGGGGTAGCACAGATACGCAGTATTTT.